This TCR beta chain was recovered during a study of T-cell reconstitution after alpha-beta-depleted transplantation in children. This clonotype appeared many times. The CDR3 runs to 13 residues. V was pared by 7 bases and J by 8 bases, with 18 bases between. Preparing the TCRbeta library involved the use of unique molecular identifiers. TCRdb used MiXCR to reprocess the PCR reads, holding one entry per CDR3 protein. The data hold 200,000 or so distinct CDR3 sequences, with approximately 7% observed a single time. Sequences were derived from PBMCs, sampled before TCRalphabeta/CD19-depleted stem cell transplant. The rearrangement links TRBV12-3 or TRBV12-4 to TRBJ2-7; D may be TRBD2 (5 bases). This clonotype was sampled from a boy between 2 and 10 years old with acute lymphoblastic leukemia, due to receive a stem cell transplant. The CDR3 nucleotides read TGTGCCAGCAACCTTAGCGTCGTCGGGAAGCAGTACTTC. Encoded protein: CASNLSVVGKQYF.